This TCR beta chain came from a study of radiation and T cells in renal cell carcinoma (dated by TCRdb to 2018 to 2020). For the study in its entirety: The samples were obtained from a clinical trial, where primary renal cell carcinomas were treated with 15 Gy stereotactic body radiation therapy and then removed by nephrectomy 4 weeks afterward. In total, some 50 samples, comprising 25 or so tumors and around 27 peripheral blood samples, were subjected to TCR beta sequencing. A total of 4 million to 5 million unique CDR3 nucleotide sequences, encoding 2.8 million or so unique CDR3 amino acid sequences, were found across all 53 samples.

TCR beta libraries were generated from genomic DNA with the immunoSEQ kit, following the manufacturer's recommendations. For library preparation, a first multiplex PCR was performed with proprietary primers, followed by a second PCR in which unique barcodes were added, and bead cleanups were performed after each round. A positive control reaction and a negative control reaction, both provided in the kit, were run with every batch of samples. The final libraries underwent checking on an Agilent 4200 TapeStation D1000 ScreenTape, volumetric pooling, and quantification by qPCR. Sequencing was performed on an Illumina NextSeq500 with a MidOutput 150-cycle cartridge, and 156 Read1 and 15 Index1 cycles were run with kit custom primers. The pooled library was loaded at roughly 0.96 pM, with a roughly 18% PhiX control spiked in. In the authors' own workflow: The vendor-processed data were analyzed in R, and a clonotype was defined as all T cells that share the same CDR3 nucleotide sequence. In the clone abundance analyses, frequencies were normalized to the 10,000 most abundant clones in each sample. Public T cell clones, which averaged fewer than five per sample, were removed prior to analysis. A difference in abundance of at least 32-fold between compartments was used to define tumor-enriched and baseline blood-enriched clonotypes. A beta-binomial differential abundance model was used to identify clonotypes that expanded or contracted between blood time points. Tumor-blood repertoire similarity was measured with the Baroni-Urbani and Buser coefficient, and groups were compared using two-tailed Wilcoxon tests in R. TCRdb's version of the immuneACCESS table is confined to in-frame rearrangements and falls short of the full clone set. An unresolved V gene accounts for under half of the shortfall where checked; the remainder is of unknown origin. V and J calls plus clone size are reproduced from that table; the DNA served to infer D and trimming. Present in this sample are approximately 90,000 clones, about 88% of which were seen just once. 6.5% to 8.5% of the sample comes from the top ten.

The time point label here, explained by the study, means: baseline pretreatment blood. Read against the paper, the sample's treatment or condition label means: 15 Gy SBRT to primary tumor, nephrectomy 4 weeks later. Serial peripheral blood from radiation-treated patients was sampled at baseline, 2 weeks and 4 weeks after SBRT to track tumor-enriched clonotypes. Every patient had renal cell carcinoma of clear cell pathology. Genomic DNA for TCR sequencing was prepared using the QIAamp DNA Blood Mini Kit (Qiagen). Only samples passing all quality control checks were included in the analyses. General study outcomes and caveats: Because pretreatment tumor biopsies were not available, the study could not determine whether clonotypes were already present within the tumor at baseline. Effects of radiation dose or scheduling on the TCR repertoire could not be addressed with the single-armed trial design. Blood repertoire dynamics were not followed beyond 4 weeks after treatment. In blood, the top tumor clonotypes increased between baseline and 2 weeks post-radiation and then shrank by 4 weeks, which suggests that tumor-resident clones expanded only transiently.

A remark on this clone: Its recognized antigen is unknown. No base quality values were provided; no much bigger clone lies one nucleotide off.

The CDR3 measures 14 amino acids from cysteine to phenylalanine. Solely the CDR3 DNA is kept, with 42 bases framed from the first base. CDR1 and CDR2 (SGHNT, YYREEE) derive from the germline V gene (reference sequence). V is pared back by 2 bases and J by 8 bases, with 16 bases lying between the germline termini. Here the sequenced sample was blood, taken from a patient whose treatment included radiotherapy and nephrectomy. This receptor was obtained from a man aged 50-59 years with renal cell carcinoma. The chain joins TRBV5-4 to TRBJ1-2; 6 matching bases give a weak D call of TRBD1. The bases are TGTGCCAGCAGCTTTAGGGACACTCGAGGAGGCTACACCTTC. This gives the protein CASSFRDTRGGYTF. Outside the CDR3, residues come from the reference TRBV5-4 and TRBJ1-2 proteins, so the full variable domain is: ETGVTQSPTHLIKTRGQQVTLRCSSQSGHNTVSWYQQALGQGPQFIFQYYREEENGRGNFPPRFSGLQFPNYSSELNVNALELDDSALYLCASSFRDTRGGYTFGSGTRLTVV.